Sequencing of this T cell receptor (beta chain) was carried out in a study of cytomegalovirus exposure and HLA in healthy donors. Study-wide results and limits: The authors later linked a missense DCLRE1C variant to TCR beta V- and J-gene trimming.

This clone was detected only a few times. No antigen is known for it. The PCR had 60 Vbeta and 13 Jbeta primers. TCRdb keeps only in-frame clones here, not all; method: immunoSEQ multiplex PCR. The data hold some 65,000 clones, with 60% to 65% observed a single time. The receptor was derived from a man in his thirties or forties in good health and CMV-seronegative. Material: PBMCs.

CDR3 protein: CASSIEGDQPQHF. In DNA form, the CDR3 reads TGTGCCAGTAGTATAGAAGGGGATCAGCCCCAGCATTTT. The V gene is TRBV19, the J gene TRBJ1-5, with D possibly TRBD1 on 5 matching bases. The germline V gene has CDR1 LNHDA and CDR2 SQIVND (reference sequence). Trimming removed 0 bases from V and 5 bases from J, with 5 bases in between. The CDR3 extends over 13 amino acids.